The clone carrying this T cell receptor (beta chain) was seen just once. As handled by the study authors: It was from reference gene primer amplification that nucleated cell counts were estimated. The table came from immunoSEQ multiplex PCR; TCRdb's copy has only in-frame clones and leaves some out. V and J calls and clone size come straight from that table; D and trimming were deduced from the DNA. This sample has tens of thousands of clones, with over 80% found just once. This specimen comes from a study of blood T cell repertoires in COVID-19. Study summary: Samples taken during acute and convalescent COVID-19 were collected in the United States, Italy and Spain.

The CDR3 has 14 residues. Trimming took off 6 bases at V and 10 bases at J, with 20 bases between the two ends. From germline, CDR1 is MDHEN and CDR2 SYDVKM. The chain employs TRBV28 and TRBJ2-3; a possible D gene is TRBD2 (6 bases). The specimen sequenced was peripheral blood. The source is a human donor in a cohort sampled during active COVID-19. CDR3 sequence (DNA): TGTGCCAGCAGGGGAGGACTACTGATCCTTTCGCAGTATTTT. Its protein is CASRGGLLILSQYF.